This TCR beta chain is drawn from a study of T cell repertoires in ileal Crohn's disease. Study results and limitations: Compared with CD4 T cells, sorted CD8 cells carried more expanded clones.

Concerning this clone itself: Its antigen is not identified.

V dropped 6 bases and J dropped 2; count of bases not matched to a gene: 15. The CDR3 runs 18 residues. The germline V gene encodes CDR1 LNHDA and CDR2 SQIVND (reference sequence). The data were produced by immunoSEQ multiplex PCR, yet TCRdb's version contains in-frame clones alone and is incomplete. The sample carries about 15,000 clones, 80% recorded once. This chain joins TRBV19 and TRBJ1-2; 10 nucleotides match TRBD1. This clonotype was obtained from an adult with Crohn's disease. The sequencing sample was made of ileal tissue. Written as DNA, the CDR3 is TGTGCCAGTAGCCGGGCTATATTCCGGGACAGGGGAAACTATGGCTACACCTTC. Residues: CASSRAIFRDRGNYGYTF.